A single sample is the source of the 22 T cell receptor beta chains below, sequenced in a study of T cell responses to AZD1222 COVID-19 vaccine. Some clones are missing from TCRdb's copy, which holds only in-frame ones; the method was immunoSEQ multiplex PCR. The repertoire holds 130,000 or so clones, with 92% as singletons. The input for sequencing was peripheral blood, taken 28 days after the second AZD1222 dose. These receptor sequences come from an adult who received the AZD1222 COVID-19 vaccine.

The J gene is TRBJ1-2, the V gene TRBV6-2 or TRBV6-3, with a possible D match to TRBD1 (6 bases). CDR3 length: 15 amino acids. Trimming removed 0 bases from V and 8 bases from J, with 16 bases in between. Looked up from germline, CDR1 is MNHEY and CDR2 is SVGEGT. The CDR3 spells CASSYSTARGDGYTF. DNA for the CDR3: TGTGCCAGCAGTTACTCGACCGCCAGGGGAGACGGCTACACCTTC.

This rearrangement joins TRBV15 to TRBJ1-5; 8 positions match TRBD1. Germline V CDR1 and CDR2: LNHNV, YYDKDF (reference sequence). The V segment lost 1 base and the J segment 7 bases; nucleotides outside the gene matches: 6. This CDR3 comprises 15 residues. The CDR3 bases are TGTGCCACCAGCAGAGTGGACAGGGTGGGGCAGCCCCAGCATTTT. This sequence encodes CATSRVDRVGQPQHF. The variable domain in full, with the rest retrieved from reference TRBV15 and TRBJ1-5, is DAMVIQNPRYQVTQFGKPVTLSCSQTLNHNVMYWYQQKSSQAPKLLFHYYDKDFNNEADTPDNFQSRRPNTSFCFLDIRSPGLGDTAMYLCATSRVDRVGQPQHFGDGTRLSIL.

In nucleotides, the CDR3 is TGTGCCAGCAGTGGTCCAGGTGCCACAGATACGCAGTATTTT. This gives the protein CASSGPGATDTQYF. V and J are TRBV25-1 and TRBJ2-3; D remains ambiguous. CDR1 is MGHDK, CDR2 SYGVNS, per germline. The CDR3 contains 14 residues. The germline V and J ends were trimmed by 4 bases and 2 bases, with 10 bases remaining between them.

Only a few counts were recorded for this clone. The chain carries TRBV2 and TRBJ2-1, with TRBD2 as a possible D gene (6 bases). The CDR3 covers 18 residues. CDR1 SNHLY and CDR2 FYNNEI come from the germline V gene. Trimming took off 8 bases at V and 4 bases at J, with 27 bases between the two ends. Here the CDR3 DNA reads TGTGCCAGCTCAATAGGTCCTTGGACCCTTGGGGGGTACAATGAGCAGTTCTTC. It is translated as CASSIGPWTLGGYNEQFF.

The genes are TRBV3-1 (or the pseudogene TRBV3-2) and TRBJ2-7, with D perhaps being TRBD1 or TRBD2 (5 bases each). The CDR3 contains 17 residues. The germline gives CDR1 LGHDT, CDR2 YNNKEL (reference sequence). Trimming stripped 0 bases from V and 3 bases from J, with 18 bases between. CDR3 loop: CASSQDDLGTARYEQYF. The CDR3 bases are TGTGCCAGCAGCCAAGATGACCTTGGGACCGCCCGCTACGAGCAGTACTTC.

This rearrangement joins TRBV7-2 to TRBJ1-6; D not certain. CDR1 SGHTA and CDR2 FQGNSA come from the germline V gene. The CDR3 sequence is 13 residues long. Between the trimmed V and J ends, which lost 2 bases and 6 bases, there was a span of 5 bases. CDR3 region: CASSLMINSPLHF. The CDR3 nucleotides are TGTGCCAGCAGCTTAATGATTAATTCACCCCTCCACTTT.

The rearrangement uses TRBV7-8 and TRBJ1-4; possibly TRBD1 for D (5 bases). V was cut by 5 bases and J by 7 bases, with 20 bases left in between. Germline CDR1 SGHVS, CDR2 FQNEAQ. CDR3 length: 16 amino acids. The CDR3 loop reads CASSAFYRRSSEKLFF. CDR3 in DNA: TGTGCCAGCAGCGCATTCTACAGGAGAAGTAGTGAAAAACTGTTTTTT.

The chain carries TRBV7-9 and TRBJ1-6; 7 bases match TRBD1. This CDR3 has 14 residues. The J segment lost 8 bases and the V segment lost 5 bases, leaving 6 bases of the junction unmatched. The germline V gene has CDR1 SEHNR and CDR2 FQNEAQ (reference sequence). This chain's CDR3 is CASSLQGNDSPLHF. The CDR3 DNA is TGTGCCAGCAGCCTACAGGGGAATGATTCACCCCTCCACTTT.

This chain links TRBV9 with TRBJ2-1, with D possibly TRBD2 on 5 matching bases. The CDR3 is made up of 14 amino acids. Germline assignment: CDR1 SGDLS and CDR2 YYNGEE. Trimming removed 6 bases at V and 0 bases at J, with 10 bases between. The CDR3 DNA reads TGTGCCAGCATGAGGGCGGACTCCTACAATGAGCAGTTCTTC. Translated: CASMRADSYNEQFF. Full variable domain (rest looked up from reference TRBV9 and TRBJ2-1): DSGVTQTPKHLITATGQRVTLRCSPRSGDLSVYWYQQSLDQGLQFLIQYYNGEERAKGNILERFSAQQFPDLHSELNLSSLELGDSALYFCASMRADSYNEQFFGPGTRLTVL.

The chain joins TRBV29-1 to TRBJ1-1; D is ambiguous. The V gene's germline CDR1 is SQVTM and CDR2 ANQGSEA. Trimming took off 5 bases at V and 0 bases at J, with 10 bases between the two ends. The CDR3 consists of 13 residues. The CDR3 sequence is CSVFRTVNTEAFF. Written as DNA, the CDR3 is TGCAGCGTTTTTAGGACGGTGAACACTGAAGCTTTCTTT.

The chain links TRBV5-4 to TRBJ2-7, with D perhaps TRBD2 (7 bases). The germline CDR1 and CDR2 sequences are SGHNT and YYREEE (reference sequence). This CDR3 is built from 15 residues. V lost 0 bases and J lost 0, with 10 bases in between. This CDR3 reads CASSLEGGSSYEQYF. As DNA, the CDR3 is TGTGCCAGCAGCTTGGAGGGGGGGAGCTCCTACGAGCAGTACTTC.

The gene calls are TRBV4-3 and TRBJ2-2, with unresolved D. Germline CDR1 reads LGHNA; CDR2 reads YSLEER. V was trimmed by 5 bases and J by 8 bases, leaving 18 bases between them. This CDR3 region has 15 residues. The CDR3 nucleotides are TGCGCCAGCAGCTTGACACGTTTCGTAAGGGGGGAGCTGTTTTTT. Protein product: CASSLTRFVRGELFF.

V gene TRBV2 combines with J gene TRBJ1-2, with D possibly being TRBD1 (5 bases). Deletions cut 7 bases from V and 0 bases from J, with 15 bases between. Looked up from germline, CDR1 is SNHLY and CDR2 is FYNNEI. This CDR3 region has 15 residues. CDR3 amino acids: CASIPTGTSNYGYTF. The CDR3 DNA reads TGTGCCAGCATCCCGACCGGGACCTCTAACTATGGCTACACCTTC.

V and J are TRBV7-8 and TRBJ2-5, with 7 bases identical to TRBD2. This CDR3 comprises 12 residues. Per germline, CDR1 SGHVS and CDR2 FQNEAQ. V was clipped by 5 bases and J by 7 bases; unmatched bases: 4. The CDR3 sequence is CASSRGVGTQYF. CDR3 coding DNA: TGTGCCAGCAGCCGGGGGGTCGGGACCCAGTACTTC.

The gene calls are TRBV7-6 and TRBJ1-3; D is possibly TRBD1 (5 bases). From germline, CDR1 is SGHVS and CDR2 FNYEAQ. This CDR3 comprises 16 residues. The V and J ends lost 1 base and 0 bases respectively, with 10 bases between them. CDR3 coding DNA: TGTGCCAGCAGCTTAGGCCAGGGAAACTCTGGAAACACCATATATTTT. It translates to CASSLGQGNSGNTIYF.

The chain employs TRBV10-2 and TRBJ2-7, with 12 nucleotides matching TRBD2. The CDR3 runs 14 residues. V trimming: 8 bases; J trimming: 5 bases; junction bases outside the gene matches: 7. Germline V gene lookup returns CDR1 WSHSY and CDR2 SAAADI. CDR3 sequence: CASSPSGRAHEQYF. CDR3 nucleotides: TGCGCCAGCTCCCCTAGCGGGAGGGCCCACGAGCAGTACTTC.

V gene TRBV5-1 combines with J gene TRBJ1-1; a possible D gene is TRBD1 (6 bases). Germline CDR1 SGHRS, CDR2 YFSETQ. This CDR3 has 13 amino acids. V was pared by 5 bases and J by 1 base, with 9 bases between. CDR3 region: CASRRDTNTEAFF. The CDR3 coding sequence is TGCGCCAGCAGGCGGGACACGAACACTGAAGCTTTCTTT.

The chain has TRBV13 and TRBJ2-7; 9 bases map to TRBD2. This CDR3 has 17 amino acids. Germline lookup yields CDR1 PRHDT and CDR2 FYEKMQ (reference sequence). Unmatched junction bases numbered 8, after V lost 0 bases and J lost 2 bases. In DNA form, the CDR3 reads TGTGCCAGCAGCTTAGGCTATAGCGGGAGTGTGACCTACGAGCAGTACTTC. Encoded protein: CASSLGYSGSVTYEQYF.

On this clone: The junction departs from germline at one end; a sequencing error may be responsible. The chain combines TRBV5-4 with TRBJ2-1; TRBD1 aligns across 11 bases. This CDR3 is built from 15 residues. Per the germline V gene, CDR1 is SGHNT and CDR2 is YYREEE (reference sequence). The DNA of the CDR3 is TGTGCCAGCAGCTTGAAATCCGGGGCCGGGACAGGGGGTCTCTTC. It yields the protein CASSLKSGAGTGGLF.

The V call is TRBV29-1, the J call TRBJ2-3; 13 bases match TRBD2. The CDR3 has 17 amino acids. Germline-derived CDR1 and CDR2 are SQVTM and ANQGSEA. CDR3 amino acids: CSGRGTSGTTEGDTQYF. In nucleotides, the CDR3 is TGCAGTGGGAGAGGGACTAGCGGGACAACGGAGGGGGATACGCAGTATTTT.

The rearrangement joins TRBV2 to TRBJ1-2; 10 bases align to TRBD1. The germline gives CDR1 SNHLY, CDR2 FYNNEI. The CDR3 spans 12 residues. The V segment lost 7 bases and the J segment 8 bases; nucleotides outside the gene matches: 4. CDR3 region: CASTGTGVGYTF. The CDR3 bases are TGTGCCAGCACGGGGACAGGGGTCGGCTACACCTTC.

The chain is built from TRBV28 and TRBJ1-3, with D maybe TRBD1 (6 bases). The germline CDR1 and CDR2 sequences are MDHEN and SYDVKM. Trimming removed 5 bases at V and 4 bases at J, with 12 bases between. This CDR3 has 14 amino acids. DNA for the CDR3: TGTGCCAGCAGTCTCTCAGGGGCAGGAAACACCATATATTTT. Encoded protein: CASSLSGAGNTIYF.